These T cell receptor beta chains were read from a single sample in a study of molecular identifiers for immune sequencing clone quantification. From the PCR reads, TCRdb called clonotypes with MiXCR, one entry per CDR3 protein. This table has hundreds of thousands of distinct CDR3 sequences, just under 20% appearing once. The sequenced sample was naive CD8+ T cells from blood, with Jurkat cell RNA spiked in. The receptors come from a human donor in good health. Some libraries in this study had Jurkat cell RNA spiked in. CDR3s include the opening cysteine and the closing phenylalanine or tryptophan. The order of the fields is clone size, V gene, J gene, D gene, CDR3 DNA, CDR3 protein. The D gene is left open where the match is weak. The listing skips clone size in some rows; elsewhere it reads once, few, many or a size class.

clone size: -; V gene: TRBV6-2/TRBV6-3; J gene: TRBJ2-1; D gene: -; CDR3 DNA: TGTGCCAGCAGTTACGGTATGGCTAGCTCTGAGCAGTTCTTC; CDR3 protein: CASSYGMASSEQFF
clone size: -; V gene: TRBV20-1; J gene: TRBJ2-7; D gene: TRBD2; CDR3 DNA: TGCAGTGCTAGTTTTAGCGGGGGTTACAGCTACGAGCAGTACTTC; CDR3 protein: CSASFSGGYSYEQYF
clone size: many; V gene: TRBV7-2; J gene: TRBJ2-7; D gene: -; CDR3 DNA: TGTGCCAGCAGCCCCACTAGGTTGTACGAGCAGTACTTC; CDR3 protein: CASSPTRLYEQYF
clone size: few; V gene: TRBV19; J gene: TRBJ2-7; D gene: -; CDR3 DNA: TGTGCCAGTAGTTTAGAACTCCGAAGCTCCTACGAGCAGTACTTC; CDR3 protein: CASSLELRSSYEQYF
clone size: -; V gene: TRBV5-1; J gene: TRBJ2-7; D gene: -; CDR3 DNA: TGCGCCAGCAGCTCGGGGCCGGGACAAACCTACGAGCAGTACTTC; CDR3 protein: CASSSGPGQTYEQYF
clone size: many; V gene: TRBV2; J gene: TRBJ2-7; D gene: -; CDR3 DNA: TGTGCCAGCAGGTCCCTCTCCTACGAGCAGTACTTC; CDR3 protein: CASRSLSYEQYF
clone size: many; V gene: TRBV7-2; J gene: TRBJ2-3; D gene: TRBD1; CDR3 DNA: TGTGCCAGCAGCTCGACAGGGGGTAGCACAGATACGCAGTATTTT; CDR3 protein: CASSSTGGSTDTQYF
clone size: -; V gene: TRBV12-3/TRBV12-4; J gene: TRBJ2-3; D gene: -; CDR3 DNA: TGTGCCAGCAGTTTACGGTGGGGCAAGACAGGTACGCAGTATTTT; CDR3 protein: CASSLRWGKTGTQYF
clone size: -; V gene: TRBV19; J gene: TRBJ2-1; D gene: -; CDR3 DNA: TGTGCCAGTAGTATAGTAGCCTATGAGCAGTTCTTC; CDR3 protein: CASSIVAYEQFF
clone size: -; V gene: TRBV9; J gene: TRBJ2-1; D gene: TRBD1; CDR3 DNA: TGTGCCAGCAGCGTGGGGACAGGGGTGGAGGGCTCCGACAATGAGCAGTTCTTC; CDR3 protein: CASSVGTGVEGSDNEQFF
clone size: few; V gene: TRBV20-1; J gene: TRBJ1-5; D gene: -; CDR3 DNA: TGCAGTGCTAGGGACAGTGTGCAGCCCCAGCATTTT; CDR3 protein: CSARDSVQPQHF
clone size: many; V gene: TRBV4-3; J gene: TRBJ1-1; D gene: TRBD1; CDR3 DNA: TGCGCCAGCAGCCAATGGACAGGGTCATCATCTGAAGCTTTCTTT; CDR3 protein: CASSQWTGSSSEAFF
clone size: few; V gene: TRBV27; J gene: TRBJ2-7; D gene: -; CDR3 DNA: TGTGCCAGCAGTTCCGGAATTAGCGGACCCTCCTACGAGCAGTACTTC; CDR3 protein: CASSSGISGPSYEQYF
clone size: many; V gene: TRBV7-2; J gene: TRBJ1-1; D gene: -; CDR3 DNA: TGTGCCAGCAGCCCCGCGGGGGGGAACACTGAAGCTTTCTTT; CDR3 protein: CASSPAGGNTEAFF
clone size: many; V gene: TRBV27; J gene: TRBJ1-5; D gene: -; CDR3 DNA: TGTGCCAGCAGCCAAACGGGCCAAAATCAGCCCCAGCATTTT; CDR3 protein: CASSQTGQNQPQHF
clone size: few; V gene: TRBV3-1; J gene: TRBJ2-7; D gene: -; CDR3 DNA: TGTGCCAGCAGCCCCGGTGTCGGGGCGACCTACGAGCAGTACTTC; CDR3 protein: CASSPGVGATYEQYF
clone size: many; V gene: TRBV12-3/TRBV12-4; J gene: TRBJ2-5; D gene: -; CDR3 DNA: TGTGCCAGCAGTTTGAACAGATTAGAGACCCAGTACTTC; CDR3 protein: CASSLNRLETQYF
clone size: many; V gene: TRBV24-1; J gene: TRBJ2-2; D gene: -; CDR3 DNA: TGTGCCACCAACGGGGCGCGGGACACCGGGGAGCTGTTTTTT; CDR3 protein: CATNGARDTGELFF
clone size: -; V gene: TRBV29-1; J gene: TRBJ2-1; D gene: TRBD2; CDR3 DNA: TGCAGCGCTCGGACTAGCGGGATTTACAATGAGCAGTTCTTC; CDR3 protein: CSARTSGIYNEQFF
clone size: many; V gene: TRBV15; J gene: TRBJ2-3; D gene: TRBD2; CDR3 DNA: TGTGCCACCAACAGAGGACTAGCGGGCACAGATACGCAGTATTTT; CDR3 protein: CATNRGLAGTDTQYF
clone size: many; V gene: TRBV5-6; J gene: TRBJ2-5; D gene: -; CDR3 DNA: TGTGCCAGCAGCCGTCCGGGCTTCCAAGAGACCCAGTACTTC; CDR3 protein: CASSRPGFQETQYF
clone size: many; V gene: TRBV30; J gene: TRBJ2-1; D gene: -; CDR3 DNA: TGTGCCTGGAGTGTAACCGAGCGTCACTACAATGAGCAGTTCTTC; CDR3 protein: CAWSVTERHYNEQFF
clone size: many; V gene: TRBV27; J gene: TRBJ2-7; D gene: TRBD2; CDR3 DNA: TGTGCCAGCAGCTGGGGCCCCCCGGCGCGCGGGACTATAGTCTACGAGCAGTACTTC; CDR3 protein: CASSWGPPARGTIVYEQYF
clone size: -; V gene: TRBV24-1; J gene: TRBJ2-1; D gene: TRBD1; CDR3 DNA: TGTGCCACCAGTGTCTGGAACAGGGGGTGCTCCTACAATGAGCAGTTCTTC; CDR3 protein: CATSVWNRGCSYNEQFF
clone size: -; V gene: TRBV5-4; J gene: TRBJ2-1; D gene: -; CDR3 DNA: TGTGCCAGCAGCTTGTGGGGGGGGGCCCTCAATGAGCAGTTCTTC; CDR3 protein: CASSLWGGALNEQFF
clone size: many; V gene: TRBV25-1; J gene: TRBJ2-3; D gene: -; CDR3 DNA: TGTGCCAGCAGTGCCTCCTATACAGATACGCAGTATTTT; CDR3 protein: CASSASYTDTQYF
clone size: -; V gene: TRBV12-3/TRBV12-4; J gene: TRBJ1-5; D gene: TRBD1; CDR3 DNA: TGTGCCGGCAGTTCGGGACAGGGCATTCAGCCCCAGCATTTT; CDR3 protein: CAGSSGQGIQPQHF
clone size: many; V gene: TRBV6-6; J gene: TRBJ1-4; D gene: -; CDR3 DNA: TGTGCCAGCAGTTACAATTGGGAGGTTGGTAATGAAAAACTGTTTTTT; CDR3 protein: CASSYNWEVGNEKLFF
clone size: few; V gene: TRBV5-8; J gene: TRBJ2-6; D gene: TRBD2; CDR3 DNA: TGTGCCAGCAGCCTCCTGGCGGGGGTAATCTCTGGGGCCAACGTCCTGACTTTC; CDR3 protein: CASSLLAGVISGANVLTF
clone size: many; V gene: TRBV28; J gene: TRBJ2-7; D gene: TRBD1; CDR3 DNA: TGTGCCAGCAGTGACAGGACAGGGTCCTACGAGCAGTACTTC; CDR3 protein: CASSDRTGSYEQYF
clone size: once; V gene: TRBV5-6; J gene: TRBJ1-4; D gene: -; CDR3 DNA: TGTGCCAGCAGCGACGCCGGGGACACCCTCCATGAAAAACTGTTTTTT; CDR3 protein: CASSDAGDTLHEKLFF
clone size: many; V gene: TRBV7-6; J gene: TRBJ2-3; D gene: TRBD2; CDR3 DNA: TGTGCCAGCAGCTTAGTCGCGGGAGGGCCCGGGGTCGTTGCAGATACGCAGTATTTT; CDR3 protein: CASSLVAGGPGVVADTQYF
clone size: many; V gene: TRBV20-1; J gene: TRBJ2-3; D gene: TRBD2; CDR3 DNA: TGCAGTGCCACCGGGACTAGCGAGAGGGAGTTAAATACGCAGTATTTT; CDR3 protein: CSATGTSERELNTQYF
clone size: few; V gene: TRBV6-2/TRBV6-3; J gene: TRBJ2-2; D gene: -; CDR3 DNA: TGTGCCAGCAAATACGGGGTGGGAATCGCGAACACCGGGGAGCTGTTTTTT; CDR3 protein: CASKYGVGIANTGELFF
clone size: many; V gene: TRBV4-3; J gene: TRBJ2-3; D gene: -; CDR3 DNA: TGCGCCAGCAGCCCCCGACAGTTGTTGAACACAGATACGCAGTATTTT; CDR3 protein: CASSPRQLLNTDTQYF
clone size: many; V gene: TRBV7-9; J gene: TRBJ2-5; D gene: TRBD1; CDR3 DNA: TGTGCCAGCAGCCTGGACAGGTACCAAGAGACCCAGTACTTC; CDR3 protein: CASSLDRYQETQYF
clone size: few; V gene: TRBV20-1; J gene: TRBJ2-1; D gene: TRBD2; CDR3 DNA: TGCAGTGCTACCAGCGGGGTTAGGTACAATGAGCAGTTCTTC; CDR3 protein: CSATSGVRYNEQFF
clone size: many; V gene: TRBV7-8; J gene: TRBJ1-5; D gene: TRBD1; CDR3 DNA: TGTGCCAGCAGCCCCTCGACAGGGTGGATGCCCCAGCATTTT; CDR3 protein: CASSPSTGWMPQHF
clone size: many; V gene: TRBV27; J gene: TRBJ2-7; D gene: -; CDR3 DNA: TGTGCCAGCAGAATACAGGGGGGGTCCTACGAGCAGTACTTC; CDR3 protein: CASRIQGGSYEQYF
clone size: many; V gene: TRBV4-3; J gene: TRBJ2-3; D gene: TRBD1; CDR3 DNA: TGCGCCAGCAGCCAAGGGGGACAGGGGCGTTATACGCAGTATTTT; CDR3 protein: CASSQGGQGRYTQYF
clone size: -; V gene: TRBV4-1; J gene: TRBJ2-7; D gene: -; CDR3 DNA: TGCGCCAGCAGCCAAGGCACAGGGCGCGAGCAGTACTTC; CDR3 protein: CASSQGTGREQYF
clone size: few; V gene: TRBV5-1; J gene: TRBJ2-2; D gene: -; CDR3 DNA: TGCGCCACCGGGAACACCGGGGAGCTGTTTTTT; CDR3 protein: CATGNTGELFF
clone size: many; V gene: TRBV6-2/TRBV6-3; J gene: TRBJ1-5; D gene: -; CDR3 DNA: TGTGCCAGCTTAGAAGATCTGTGGAATCAGCCCCAGCATTTT; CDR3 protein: CASLEDLWNQPQHF
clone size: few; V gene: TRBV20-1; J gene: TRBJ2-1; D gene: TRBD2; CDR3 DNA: TGCAGTGCTCATAGCGGGAGCTCCTACAATGAGCAGTTCTTC; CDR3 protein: CSAHSGSSYNEQFF
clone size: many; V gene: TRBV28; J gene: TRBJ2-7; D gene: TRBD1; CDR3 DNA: TGTGCCAGCAGCGACCGGGACAGGGCCTCCTACGAGCAGTACTTC; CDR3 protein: CASSDRDRASYEQYF
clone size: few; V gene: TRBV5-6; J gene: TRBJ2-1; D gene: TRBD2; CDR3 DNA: TGTGCCAGCAGCAAGGCGGGGGGTGAGCAGTTCTTC; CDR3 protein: CASSKAGGEQFF
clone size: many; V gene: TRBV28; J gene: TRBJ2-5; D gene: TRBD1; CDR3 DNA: TGTGCCAGCAGTATTCCGAGACAGGGAACGAGGGAGACCCAGTACTTC; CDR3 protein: CASSIPRQGTRETQYF
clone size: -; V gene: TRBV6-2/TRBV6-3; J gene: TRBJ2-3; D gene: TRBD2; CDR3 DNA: TGTGCCAGCAGTTACGGGGCGGGAGCTTCGGCAGATACGCAGTATTTT; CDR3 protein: CASSYGAGASADTQYF
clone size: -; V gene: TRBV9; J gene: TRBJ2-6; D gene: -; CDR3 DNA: TGTGCCAGCAGCGTAGACGGGGACTCTGGGGCCAACGTCCTGACTTTC; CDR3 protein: CASSVDGDSGANVLTF
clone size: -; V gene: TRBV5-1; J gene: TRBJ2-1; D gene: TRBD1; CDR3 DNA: TGCGCCAGCAGCCCACCGGGACAGAAATACAATGAGCAGTTCTTC; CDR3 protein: CASSPPGQKYNEQFF
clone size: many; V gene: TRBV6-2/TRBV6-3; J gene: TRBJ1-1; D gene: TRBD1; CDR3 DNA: TGTGCCAGCGAGCTGGGCCGCAGGGGGTACACTGAAGCTTTCTTT; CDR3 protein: CASELGRRGYTEAFF
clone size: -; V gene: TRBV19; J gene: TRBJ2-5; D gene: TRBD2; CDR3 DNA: TGTGCCAGTAGCAAGACTAGCGGGGGAGCGGAGACCCAGTACTTC; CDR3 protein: CASSKTSGGAETQYF
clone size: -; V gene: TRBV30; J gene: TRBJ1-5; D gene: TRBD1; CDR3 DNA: TGTGCCTGGAGCGACACAGGGGTTGACCAGCCCCAGCATTTT; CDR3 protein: CAWSDTGVDQPQHF
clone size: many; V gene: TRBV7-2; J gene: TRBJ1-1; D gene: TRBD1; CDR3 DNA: TGTGCCAGCAGCTCCCGGGACAGGGCAAGAGATTCGCAAGCTTTCTTT; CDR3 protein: CASSSRDRARDSQAFF
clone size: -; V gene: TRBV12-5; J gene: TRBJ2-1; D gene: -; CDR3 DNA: TGTGCTAGTGGTTTGGTAGTCGGCGGGGCATACAATGAGCAGTTCTTC; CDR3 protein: CASGLVVGGAYNEQFF
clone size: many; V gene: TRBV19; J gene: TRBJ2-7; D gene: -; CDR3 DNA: TGTGCCAGTAGTATTCGGGACGGGACCTACGAGCAGTACTTC; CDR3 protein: CASSIRDGTYEQYF
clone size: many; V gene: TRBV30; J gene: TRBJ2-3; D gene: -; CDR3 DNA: TGTGCCTGGCAACCTTACACAGATACGCAGTATTTT; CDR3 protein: CAWQPYTDTQYF
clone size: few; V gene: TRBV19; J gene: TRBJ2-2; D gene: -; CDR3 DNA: TGTGCCAGTTGGGCCACCGGGGAGCTGTTTTTT; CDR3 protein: CASWATGELFF